A single T cell receptor beta chain is shown here with its context. Clones were sequenced by immunoSEQ multiplex PCR, and TCRdb holds only the in-frame ones, with some missing. The sample lists 21,000 or so clones, approximately 83% seen once, with roughly 2.1% in the top ten. Sampled 1 year posttransplant, controls received myeloablative marrow transplants, methotrexate and a calcineurin inhibitor. The data were taken from a study of T cells after posttransplantation cyclophosphamide. The CDR3 totals 12 residues. Germline V gene data show CDR1 as SEHNR and CDR2 as FQNEAQ (reference sequence). V lost 3 bases and J 3 bases, leaving 6 bases between the germline ends.

The source material was PBMCs, sampled around 53 weeks after allogeneic stem cell transplant with calcineurin inhibitor and methotrexate. This sequence was found in a female patient aged 25-39 years who received an allogeneic stem cell transplant from an unrelated donor, was CMV-positive, and had acute and chronic GVHD. Some T cells may originate from the graft donor. This sequence joins TRBV7-9 and TRBJ2-7; D uncertain. The CDR3 DNA reads TGTGCCAGCAGCTTCCACATCTACGAGCAGTACTTC. It yields the protein CASSFHIYEQYF.